This T cell receptor (beta chain) stems from a study of blood T cells in healthy people across ages. A second 7 to 11 cycle PCR used barcoded and J-beta primers. TCRdb re-analysed the 5' RACE reads in MiXCR, keeping a single row per CDR3 protein. Here the sample spans about a million distinct CDR3 sequences, about two fifths being singletons. V lost 0 bases to trimming and J lost 4 bases, with 11 bases between them. Germline lookup yields CDR1 SGHRS and CDR2 YFSETQ. This CDR3 region has 15 residues. Sequences were obtained from blood. The sequence derives from a man between 18 and 29 years old in good health. The V gene is TRBV5-1, the J gene TRBJ2-1; D remains unclear. The DNA for the CDR3 is TGCGCCAGCAGCTTGGTCGGTCAGGAGTACAATGAGCAGTTCTTC. The encoded protein is CASSLVGQEYNEQFF.